Below are 11 T cell receptor beta chains sequenced from a single sample in a study of shared clonotypes between healthy human individuals. Generated by immunoSEQ multiplex PCR, the TCRdb table keeps only in-frame clones and is missing some. Of around 690,000 clones listed, about 92% are singletons. The sample taken for sequencing was memory CD8+ T cells from PBMCs. Subset specified: CD45RO+ cells pooled with CCR7-negative TemRA cells. Receptor source: a man younger than 35 in good health. Some clones in this sample may be carry-over from other donors' samples.

This clone appeared once. The CDR3 loop is CASSQGQGGYNEQFF. CDR3 DNA: TGCGCCAGCAGCCAAGGGCAGGGAGGGTACAATGAGCAGTTCTTC. The V gene is TRBV4-1, the J gene TRBJ2-1, with TRBD2 matching over 7 bases. The CDR3 spans 15 residues. Germline-derived CDR1 and CDR2 are MGHRA and YSYEKL. The junction had 4 bases not matched to a gene; V was cut back by 1 base and J by 4 bases.

This sequence joins TRBV30 and TRBJ1-1; D is undetermined. Germline V gene data show CDR1 as GTSNPN and CDR2 as SVGIG (reference sequence). The CDR3 sequence is 12 residues long. V was pared by 2 bases and J by 5 bases, with 9 bases between. The CDR3 loop reads CAWSISGTEAFF. In DNA, the CDR3 is TGTGCCTGGAGTATAAGCGGAACTGAAGCTTTCTTT.

This chain joins TRBV5-6 and TRBJ1-2; 8 bases align to TRBD1. The V gene's germline CDR1 is SGHDT and CDR2 YYEEEE. CDR3 size: 15 residues. The V segment lost 3 bases and the J segment 1 base; nucleotides outside the gene matches: 5. This CDR3 reads CASSWTGQGNYGYTF. CDR3 DNA: TGTGCCAGCAGCTGGACTGGACAGGGTAACTATGGCTACACCTTC.

The chain links TRBV6-5 to TRBJ2-7; 8 bases agree with TRBD1. Germline CDR1 and CDR2: MNHEY and SVGAGI. V was clipped by 7 bases and J by 0 bases; unmatched bases: 8. The CDR3 totals 15 residues. This CDR3 is CASTSPGQGSYEQYF. DNA of the CDR3: TGTGCCAGCACCTCTCCCGGACAGGGCTCCTACGAGCAGTACTTC.

The chain combines TRBV13 with TRBJ2-2; D perhaps matches TRBD2 (5 bases). Germline CDR1 PRHDT, CDR2 FYEKMQ (reference sequence). The V end lost 2 bases, the J end lost 6 bases, and 7 bases lay between the germline ends. CDR3 length equals 13 residues. The CDR3 bases are TGTGCCAGCAGCTTACCGGGATCCGGGGAGCTGTTTTTT. It is translated as CASSLPGSGELFF.

The rearrangement links TRBV2 to TRBJ2-1; possibly TRBD2 for D (5 bases). The CDR3 length is 10 residues. The germline V gene has CDR1 SNHLY and CDR2 FYNNEI. V was pared by 6 bases and J by 8 bases, with 5 bases between. The CDR3 DNA reads TGTGCCAGCAGCGGGGATGAGCAGTTCTTC. It yields the protein CASSGDEQFF.

The chain carries TRBV11-2 and TRBJ2-3; weak D call: TRBD1 (6 bases). Germline V gives CDR1 SGHAT, CDR2 FQNNGV. With 3 bases removed from V and 5 bases from J, the gap between germline ends came to 12 bases. The CDR3 runs to 14 residues. This CDR3 is CASSLGRGRDTQYF. The CDR3 DNA follows: TGTGCCAGCAGCTTGGGCAGGGGAAGAGATACGCAGTATTTT.

CDR3 residues: CASSLGSRVYNEQFF. The DNA of the CDR3 is TGTGCCAGCAGCCTGGGGTCTAGAGTATACAATGAGCAGTTCTTC. This chain links TRBV7-2 with TRBJ2-1; D is undetermined. V was cut by 5 bases and J by 4 bases, with 15 bases left in between. Germline V gene data show CDR1 as SGHTA and CDR2 as FQGNSA. This CDR3 has 15 amino acids.

The genes are TRBV29-1 and TRBJ2-1; 7 nucleotides line up with TRBD2. This CDR3 region has 16 residues. In germline, CDR1 is SQVTM, CDR2 ANQGSEA. Trimming removed 3 bases from V and 2 bases from J; junction bases left unmatched: 10. Here the CDR3 DNA reads TGCAGCGTTGACATCAGCGGGAAATTTACCTACAATGAGCAGTTCTTC. Its translation is CSVDISGKFTYNEQFF.

The chain carries TRBV10-2 and TRBJ2-1; 8 positions match TRBD2. With 11 bases clipped from V and 3 bases from J, the junction kept 9 bases outside the gene matches. The CDR3 length is 14 residues. Germline assignment: CDR1 WSHSY and CDR2 SAAADI. The CDR3 DNA reads TGCGCCCTCGGCTCGGGGGGGGGCTACAATGAGCAGTTCTTC. This sequence encodes CALGSGGGYNEQFF.

V gene TRBV28 combines with J gene TRBJ1-2; possibly TRBD1 for D (5 bases). Germline V gene lookup returns CDR1 MDHEN and CDR2 SYDVKM. Trimming removed 2 bases at V and 1 base at J, with 20 bases between. The CDR3 contains 18 residues. The CDR3 DNA reads as TGTGCCAGCAGTTTAAGGTTTTTGGGGGGGGAAAATAACTATGGCTACACCTTC. Its protein is CASSLRFLGGENNYGYTF.